This TCR beta chain was profiled in a study of blood T cell repertoires in COVID-19. Turning to the study itself: Some COVID-19 samples were acute and others convalescent; all came from the United States, Italy and Spain. Sources were T cells, B-cell-depleted T cells, or PBMCs; the material itself was cDNA or gDNA.

TCRdb keeps only in-frame clones here, not all; method: immunoSEQ multiplex PCR. The top ten clones hold approximately 0.48% of a sample with 150,000 to 200,000 clones, around nine tenths of them seen once. Between the trimmed V and J ends, which lost 8 bases and 0 bases, there was a span of 14 bases. The CDR3 extends over 14 amino acids. Germline loops: CDR1 MNHEY, CDR2 SMNVEV (reference sequence). The chain has TRBV27 and TRBJ2-7; D not resolved. The sequence was collected from a man in his forties or fifties with acute or convalescent COVID-19. Sequenced material: peripheral blood. CDR3 DNA sequence: TGTGCCAGCCAACGTTTCGGTAACTCCTACGAGCAGTACTTC. Its translation: CASQRFGNSYEQYF.